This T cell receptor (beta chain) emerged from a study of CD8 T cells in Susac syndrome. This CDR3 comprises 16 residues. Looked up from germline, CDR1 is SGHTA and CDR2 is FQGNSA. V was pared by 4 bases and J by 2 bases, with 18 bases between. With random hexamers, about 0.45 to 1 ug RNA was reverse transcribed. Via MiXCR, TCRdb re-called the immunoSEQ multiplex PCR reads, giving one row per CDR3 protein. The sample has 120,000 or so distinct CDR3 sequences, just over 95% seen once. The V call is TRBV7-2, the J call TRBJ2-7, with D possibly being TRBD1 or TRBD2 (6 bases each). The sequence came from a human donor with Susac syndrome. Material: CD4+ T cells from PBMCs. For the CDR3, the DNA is TGTGCCAGCAGCTCCGGGGGCGGACTCCTACCCTACGAGCAGTACTTC. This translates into CASSSGGGLLPYEQYF.